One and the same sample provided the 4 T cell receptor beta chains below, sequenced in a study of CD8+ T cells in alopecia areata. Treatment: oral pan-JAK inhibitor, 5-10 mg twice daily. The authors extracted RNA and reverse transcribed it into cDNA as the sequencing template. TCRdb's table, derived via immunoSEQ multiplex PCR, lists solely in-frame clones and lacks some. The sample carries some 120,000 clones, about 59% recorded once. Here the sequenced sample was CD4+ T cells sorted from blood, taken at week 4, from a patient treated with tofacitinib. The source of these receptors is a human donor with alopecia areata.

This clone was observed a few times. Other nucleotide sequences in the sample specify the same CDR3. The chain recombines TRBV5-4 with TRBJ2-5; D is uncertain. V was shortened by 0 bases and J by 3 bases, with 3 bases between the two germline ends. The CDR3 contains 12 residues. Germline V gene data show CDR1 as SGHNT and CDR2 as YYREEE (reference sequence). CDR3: CASSLDEETQYF. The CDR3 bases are TGTGCCAGCAGCTTGGATGAAGAGACCCAGTACTTC.

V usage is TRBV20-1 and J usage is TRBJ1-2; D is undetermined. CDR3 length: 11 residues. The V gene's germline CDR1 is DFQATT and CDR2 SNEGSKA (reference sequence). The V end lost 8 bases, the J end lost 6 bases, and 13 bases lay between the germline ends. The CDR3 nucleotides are TGCAGTCGAAGGGTAGGGAATGGCTACACCTTC. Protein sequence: CSRRVGNGYTF.

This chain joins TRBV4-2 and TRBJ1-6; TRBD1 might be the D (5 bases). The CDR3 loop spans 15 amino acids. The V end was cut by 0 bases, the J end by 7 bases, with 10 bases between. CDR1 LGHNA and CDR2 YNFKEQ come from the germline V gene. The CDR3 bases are TGTGCCAGCAGCCAAGATCAAGGGGTCAATTCACCCCTCCACTTT. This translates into CASSQDQGVNSPLHF.

Here the CDR3 DNA reads TGTGCCAGCAGCGCATTGGATAACACTGAAGCTTTCTTT. Its protein product is CASSALDNTEAFF. This rearrangement joins TRBV9 to TRBJ1-1; D is uncertain. Germline CDR1 and CDR2: SGDLS and YYNGEE. The CDR3 extends over 13 amino acids. Between the trimmed V and J ends, which lost 3 bases and 2 bases, there was a span of 8 bases.